The 5 T cell receptor beta chains in this list originate from one sample, sequenced in a study of early T cells in non-severe SARS-CoV-2 infection. Using its own MiXCR run on the 5' RACE reads, TCRdb lists one record per CDR3 protein. Altogether approximately 66,000 distinct CDR3 sequences are present, 12% being singletons, with the ten largest covering roughly 1.2%. This specimen was whole blood, taken at baseline. Receptor source: an adult who was a healthcare worker with PCR-confirmed SARS-CoV-2 infection or an uninfected control (not recorded which). The donor label of this sample is uncertain.

The rearrangement links TRBV5-1 to TRBJ1-5; D gene unclear. This CDR3 has 14 amino acids. The V gene lost 0 bases and the J gene lost 7 bases, with 11 bases spanning the gap. Germline V lookup: CDR1 SGHRS, CDR2 YFSETQ. The CDR3 loop is CASSLGGIGQPQHF. The CDR3 DNA sequence: TGCGCCAGCAGCTTGGGAGGGATAGGACAGCCCCAGCATTTT. Variable domain in full (rest from reference TRBV5-1 and TRBJ1-5): KAGVTQTPRYLIKTRGQQVTLSCSPISGHRSVSWYQQTPGQGLQFLFEYFSETQRNKGNFPGRFSGRQFSNSRSEMNVSTLELGDSALYLCASSLGGIGQPQHFGDGTRLSIL.

This clonotype was picked up a small number of times. V and J are TRBV20-1 and TRBJ2-3, with D possibly matching TRBD2 (5 bases). With 4 bases removed from V and 6 bases from J, the gap between germline ends came to 11 bases. CDR1 DFQATT and CDR2 SNEGSKA come from the germline V gene (reference sequence). This CDR3 comprises 12 residues. The CDR3 loop is CSAILAGDTQYF. The DNA of the CDR3 is TGCAGTGCTATTCTAGCCGGGGATACGCAGTATTTT.

CDR3 in DNA: TGCAGTGCTAGCCCTGGGGTGAGCGGAAACACCATATATTTT. It yields the protein CSASPGVSGNTIYF. The J gene is TRBJ1-3, the V gene TRBV20-1; D call uncertain. Trimming left V 3 bases short and J 4 bases short, with 13 bases between. This CDR3 is built from 14 residues. Germline assignment: CDR1 DFQATT and CDR2 SNEGSKA (reference sequence).

The chain joins TRBV12-3 or TRBV12-4 to TRBJ2-2; D is unclear. This CDR3 region has 15 residues. Trimming took off 5 bases at V and 3 bases at J, with 13 bases between the two ends. The CDR3 here is CASSLFSGDTGELFF. The CDR3 DNA is TGTGCCAGCAGTCTCTTTTCTGGGGACACCGGGGAGCTGTTTTTT.

This clonotype was recorded a few times. This sequence joins TRBV11-2 and TRBJ1-1, with D perhaps matching TRBD1 (5 bases). CDR3 length: 15 amino acids. Trimming removed 5 bases from V and 0 bases from J, with 13 bases in between. Germline V gene lookup returns CDR1 SGHAT and CDR2 FQNNGV. For the CDR3, the DNA is TGTGCCAGCAGCCTGAGTGGGGGGATGAACACTGAAGCTTTCTTT. Protein sequence: CASSLSGGMNTEAFF.